This T cell receptor beta chain originates from a study of radiotherapy plus CTLA-4 blockade in lung cancer. Whole-study context: Among patients, over 15% showed objective responses, and around 30% had disease control.

Clones were sequenced by immunoSEQ multiplex PCR, and TCRdb holds only the in-frame ones, with some missing. The sample has about 85,000 clones; more than 75% are singletons. Ipilimumab CTLA-4 blockade and focal radiation were given to patients with chemo-refractory metastatic non-small-cell lung cancer. Germline values: CDR1 MDHEN, CDR2 SYDVKM. The germline V and J ends were trimmed by 8 bases and 6 bases, with 14 bases remaining between them. This CDR3 region has 13 residues. Sequencing used peripheral blood, obtained from a patient treated with radiotherapy plus ipilimumab. This receptor was identified in a human donor with non-small cell lung cancer who had a partial response to radiotherapy plus ipilimumab. The V and J genes are TRBV28 and TRBJ2-1; weak D call: TRBD2 (6 bases). This CDR3 reads CASGSLATNEQFF. In DNA form, the CDR3 reads TGTGCCAGCGGAAGCCTAGCGACCAATGAGCAGTTCTTC.